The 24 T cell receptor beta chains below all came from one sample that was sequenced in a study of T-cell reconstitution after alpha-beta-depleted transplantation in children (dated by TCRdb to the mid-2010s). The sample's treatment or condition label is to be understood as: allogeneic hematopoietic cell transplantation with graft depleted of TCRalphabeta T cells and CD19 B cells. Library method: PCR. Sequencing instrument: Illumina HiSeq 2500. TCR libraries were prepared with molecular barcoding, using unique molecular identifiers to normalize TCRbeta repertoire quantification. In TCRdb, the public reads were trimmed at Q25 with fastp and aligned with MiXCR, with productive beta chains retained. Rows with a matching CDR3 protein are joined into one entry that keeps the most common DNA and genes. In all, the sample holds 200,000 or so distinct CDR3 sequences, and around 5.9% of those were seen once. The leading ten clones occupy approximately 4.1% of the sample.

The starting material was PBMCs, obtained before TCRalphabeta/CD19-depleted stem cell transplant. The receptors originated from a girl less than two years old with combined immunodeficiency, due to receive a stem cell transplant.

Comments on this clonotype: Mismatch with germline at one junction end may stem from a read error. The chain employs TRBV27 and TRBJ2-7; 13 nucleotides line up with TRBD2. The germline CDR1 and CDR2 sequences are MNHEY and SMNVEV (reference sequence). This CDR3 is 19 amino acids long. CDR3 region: CGSSLDFSGTSGVTYEQYF. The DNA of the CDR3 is TGTGGCAGCAGTTTGGACTTCTCCGGGACTAGCGGGGTGACCTACGAGCAGTACTTC.

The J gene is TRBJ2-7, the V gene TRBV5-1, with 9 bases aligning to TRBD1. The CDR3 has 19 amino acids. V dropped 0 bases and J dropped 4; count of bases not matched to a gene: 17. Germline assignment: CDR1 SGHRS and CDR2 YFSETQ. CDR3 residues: CASSLEGGPGQGPGYEQYF. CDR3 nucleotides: TGCGCCAGCAGCTTGGAAGGTGGGCCGGGACAGGGCCCCGGATACGAGCAGTACTTC.

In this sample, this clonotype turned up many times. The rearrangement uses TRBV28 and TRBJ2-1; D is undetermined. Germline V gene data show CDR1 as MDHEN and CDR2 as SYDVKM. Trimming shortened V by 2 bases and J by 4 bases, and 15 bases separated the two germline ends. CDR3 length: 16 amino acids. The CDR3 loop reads CASSLRGHAAYNEQFF. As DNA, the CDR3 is TGTGCCAGCAGTTTACGCGGTCACGCGGCTTACAATGAGCAGTTCTTC.

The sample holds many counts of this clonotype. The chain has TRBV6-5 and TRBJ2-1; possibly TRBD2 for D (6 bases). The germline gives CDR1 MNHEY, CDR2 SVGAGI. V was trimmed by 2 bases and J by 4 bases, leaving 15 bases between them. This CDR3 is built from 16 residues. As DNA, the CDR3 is TGTGCCAGCAGTTACCAGAACGGGGGAAGGTACAATGAGCAGTTCTTC. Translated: CASSYQNGGRYNEQFF.

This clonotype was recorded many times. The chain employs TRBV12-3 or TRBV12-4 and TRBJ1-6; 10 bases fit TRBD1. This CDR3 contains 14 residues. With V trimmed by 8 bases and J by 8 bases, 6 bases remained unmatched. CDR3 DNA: TGTGCCAGCTCAGCGGGACAGGGGTATTCACCCCTCCACTTT. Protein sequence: CASSAGQGYSPLHF.

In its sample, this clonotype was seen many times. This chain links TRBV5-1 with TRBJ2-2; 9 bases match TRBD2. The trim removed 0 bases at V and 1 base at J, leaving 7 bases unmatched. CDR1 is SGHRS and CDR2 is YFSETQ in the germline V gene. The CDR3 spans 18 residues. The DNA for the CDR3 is TGCGCCAGCAGCTTGGTCCAGCGGGGGGTCCTGAACACCGGGGAGCTGTTTTTT. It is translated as CASSLVQRGVLNTGELFF.

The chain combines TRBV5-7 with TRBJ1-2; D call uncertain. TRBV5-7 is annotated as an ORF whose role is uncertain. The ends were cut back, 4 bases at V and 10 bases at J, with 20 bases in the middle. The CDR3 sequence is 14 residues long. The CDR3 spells CASSLTAGLFYYTF. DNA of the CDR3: TGTGCCAGCAGCCTCACGGCGGGCCTTTTCTACTACACCTTC.

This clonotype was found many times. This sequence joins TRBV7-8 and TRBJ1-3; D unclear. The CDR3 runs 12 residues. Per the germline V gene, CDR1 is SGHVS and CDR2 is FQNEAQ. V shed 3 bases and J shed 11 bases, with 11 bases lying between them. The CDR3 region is CASSLGPGPIYF. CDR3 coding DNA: TGTGCCAGCAGCTTGGGCCCCGGGCCCATATATTTT.

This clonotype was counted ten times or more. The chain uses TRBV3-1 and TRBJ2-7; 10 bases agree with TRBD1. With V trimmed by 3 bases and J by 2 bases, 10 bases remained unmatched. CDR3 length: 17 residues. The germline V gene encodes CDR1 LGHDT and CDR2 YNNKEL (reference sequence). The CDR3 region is CASSQPRDGQGAYEQYF. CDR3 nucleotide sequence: TGTGCCAGCAGCCAGCCCAGGGACGGACAGGGGGCCTACGAGCAGTACTTC.

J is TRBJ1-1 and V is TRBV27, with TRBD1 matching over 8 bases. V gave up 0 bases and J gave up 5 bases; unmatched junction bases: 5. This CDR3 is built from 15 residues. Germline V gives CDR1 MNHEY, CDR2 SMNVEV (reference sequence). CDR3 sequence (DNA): TGTGCCAGCAGTTTATCCTGGACAGGGCATACTGAAGCTTTCTTT. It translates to CASSLSWTGHTEAFF.

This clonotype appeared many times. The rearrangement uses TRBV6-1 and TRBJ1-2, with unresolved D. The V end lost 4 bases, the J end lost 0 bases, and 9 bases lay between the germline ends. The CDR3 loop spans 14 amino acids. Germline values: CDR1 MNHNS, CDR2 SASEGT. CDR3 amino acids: CASSVLGTNYGYTF. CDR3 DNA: TGTGCCAGCAGTGTCCTGGGGACTAACTATGGCTACACCTTC.

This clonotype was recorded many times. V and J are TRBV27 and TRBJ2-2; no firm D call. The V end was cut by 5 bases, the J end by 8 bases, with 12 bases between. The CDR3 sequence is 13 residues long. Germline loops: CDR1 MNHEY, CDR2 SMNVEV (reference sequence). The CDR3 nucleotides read TGTGCCAGCAGTCTAGTAGGACCGGGGGAGCTGTTTTTT. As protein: CASSLVGPGELFF.

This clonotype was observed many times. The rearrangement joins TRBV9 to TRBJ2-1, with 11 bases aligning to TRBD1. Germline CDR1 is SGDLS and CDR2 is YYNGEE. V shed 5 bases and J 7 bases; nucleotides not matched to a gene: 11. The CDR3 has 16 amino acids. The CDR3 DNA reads TGTGCCAGCAGGGCAATGGGACAGGGGGAGTTTAATGAGCAGTTCTTC. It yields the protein CASRAMGQGEFNEQFF.

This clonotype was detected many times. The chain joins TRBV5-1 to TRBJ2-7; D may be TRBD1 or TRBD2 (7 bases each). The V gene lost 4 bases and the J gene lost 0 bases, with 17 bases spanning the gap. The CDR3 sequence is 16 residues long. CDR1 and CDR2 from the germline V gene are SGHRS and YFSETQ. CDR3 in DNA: TGCGCCAGCAGCCTGGCAGGGGGGGTAAGCTCCTACGAGCAGTACTTC. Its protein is CASSLAGGVSSYEQYF.

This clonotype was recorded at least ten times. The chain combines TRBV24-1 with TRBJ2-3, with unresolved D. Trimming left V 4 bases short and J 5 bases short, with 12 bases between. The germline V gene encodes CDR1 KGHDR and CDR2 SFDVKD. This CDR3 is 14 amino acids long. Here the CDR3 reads CATSDLSRGDTQYF. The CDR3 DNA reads TGTGCCACCAGTGACCTCAGCCGAGGAGATACGCAGTATTTT.

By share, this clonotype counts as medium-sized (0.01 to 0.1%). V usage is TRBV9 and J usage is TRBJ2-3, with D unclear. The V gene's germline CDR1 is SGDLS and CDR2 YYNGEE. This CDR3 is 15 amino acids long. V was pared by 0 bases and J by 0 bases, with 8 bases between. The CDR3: CASSVEDGSTDTQYF. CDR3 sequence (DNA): TGTGCCAGCAGCGTAGAGGACGGCAGCACAGATACGCAGTATTTT.

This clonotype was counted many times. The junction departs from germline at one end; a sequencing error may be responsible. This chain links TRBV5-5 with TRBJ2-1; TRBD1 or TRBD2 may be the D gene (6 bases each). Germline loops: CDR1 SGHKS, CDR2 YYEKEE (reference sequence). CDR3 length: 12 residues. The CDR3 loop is CASSLEGVEQFF. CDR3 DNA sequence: TGCGCCAGCAGCTTGGAGGGGGTCGAGCAGTTCTTC.

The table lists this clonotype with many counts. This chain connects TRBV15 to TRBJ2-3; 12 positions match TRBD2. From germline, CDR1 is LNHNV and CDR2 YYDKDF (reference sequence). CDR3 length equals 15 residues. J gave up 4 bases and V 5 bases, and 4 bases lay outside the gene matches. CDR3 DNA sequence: TGTGCCACCAGCCGACTAGCGGGAGTGGCAGATACGCAGTATTTT. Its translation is CATSRLAGVADTQYF.

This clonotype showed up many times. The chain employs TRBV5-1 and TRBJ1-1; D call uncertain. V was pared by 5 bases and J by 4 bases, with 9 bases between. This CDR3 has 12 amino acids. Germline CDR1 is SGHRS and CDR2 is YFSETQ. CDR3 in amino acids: CASRAVSTEAFF. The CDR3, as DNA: TGCGCCAGCAGGGCCGTTAGCACTGAAGCTTTCTTT.

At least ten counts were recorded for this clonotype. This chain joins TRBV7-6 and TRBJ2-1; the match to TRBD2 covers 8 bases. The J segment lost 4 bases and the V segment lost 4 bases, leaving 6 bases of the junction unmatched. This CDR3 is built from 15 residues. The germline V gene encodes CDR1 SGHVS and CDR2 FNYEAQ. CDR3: CASSSPSGHYNEQFF. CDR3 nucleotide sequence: TGTGCCAGCAGCTCCCCTAGCGGGCATTACAATGAGCAGTTCTTC.

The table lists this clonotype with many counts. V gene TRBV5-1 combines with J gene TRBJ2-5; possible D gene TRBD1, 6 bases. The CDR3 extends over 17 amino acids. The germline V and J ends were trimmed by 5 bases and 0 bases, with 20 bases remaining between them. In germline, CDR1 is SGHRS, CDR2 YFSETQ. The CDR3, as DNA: TGCGCCAGCAGGCTTCAGGGGTCGCAACACTACCAAGAGACCCAGTACTTC. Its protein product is CASRLQGSQHYQETQYF.

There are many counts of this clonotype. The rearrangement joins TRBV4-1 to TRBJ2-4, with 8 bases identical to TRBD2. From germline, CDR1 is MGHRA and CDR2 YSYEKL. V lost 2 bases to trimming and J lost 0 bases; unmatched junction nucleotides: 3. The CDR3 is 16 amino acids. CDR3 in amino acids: CASSQFLAGAKNIQYF. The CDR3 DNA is TGCGCCAGCAGCCAATTCCTAGCGGGAGCCAAAAACATTCAGTACTTC.

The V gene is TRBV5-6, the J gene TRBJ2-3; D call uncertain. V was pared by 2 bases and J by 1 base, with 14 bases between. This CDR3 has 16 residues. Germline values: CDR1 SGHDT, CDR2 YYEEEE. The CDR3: CASSFRALGGTDTQYF. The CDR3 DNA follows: TGTGCCAGCAGCTTCCGGGCCCTTGGAGGCACAGATACGCAGTATTTT. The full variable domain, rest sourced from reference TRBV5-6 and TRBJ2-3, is DAGVTQSPTHLIKTRGQQVTLRCSPKSGHDTVSWYQQALGQGPQFIFQYYEEEERQRGNFPDRFSGHQFPNYSSELNVNALLLGDSALYLCASSFRALGGTDTQYFGPGTRLTVL.

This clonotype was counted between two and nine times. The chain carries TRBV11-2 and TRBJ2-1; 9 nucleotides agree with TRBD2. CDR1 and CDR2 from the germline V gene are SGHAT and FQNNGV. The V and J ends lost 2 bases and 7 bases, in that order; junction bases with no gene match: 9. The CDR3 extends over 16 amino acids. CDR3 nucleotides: TGTGCCAGCAGCTTATATCCGCTAGCGGGGTGGAATGAGCAGTTCTTC. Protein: CASSLYPLAGWNEQFF.